This T cell receptor (beta chain) came from a study of blood T cell repertoires in COVID-19. Across the whole study: Donors in the United States, Italy and Spain gave samples during acute or convalescent COVID-19.

A single count supports this clone. Source study methods: Nucleated cell number was recorded as an estimate derived from reference gene primer amplification. Repertoires were generated with immunoSEQ multiplex PCR, while TCRdb's copy carries only in-frame clones and drops some. V, J and clone size reflect that table, while D and trimming were determined from the DNA. The sample consists of approximately 150,000 clones, over 65% of them appearing once. The V end lost 5 bases, the J end lost 2 bases, and 13 bases lay between the germline ends. The CDR3 covers 14 residues. From germline, CDR1 is SGHNT and CDR2 YYREEE (reference sequence).

The sequence came from a human donor in a cohort sampled during active COVID-19. The V and J genes are TRBV5-4 and TRBJ1-1; D is perhaps TRBD1 (6 bases). Sequencing input: peripheral blood. The CDR3 bases are TGTGCCAGCAGACCGGACAGAGCCAACACTGAAGCTTTCTTT. As protein: CASRPDRANTEAFF.